This T cell receptor beta chain derives from a study of brain T cells in children with intractable seizures. Sample time point: blood from clinic visit 5 months post-surgery; TSC patient then seizure free. The sequenced cases were selected for having the highest brain T cell transcript signatures. Measured with immunoSEQ multiplex PCR; TCRdb has only the in-frame clones, and not every one. The table has 300,000 to 400,000 clones, more than 85% seen once. This sequence originates from a boy less than two years old with tuberous sclerosis and intractable seizures. Here the sequenced sample was peripheral blood, taken roughly 5 months after surgery.

The CDR3 DNA sequence: TGTGCCAGCAGACTAGCGGGAGCTAGGGAGCAGTACTTC. Translation gives CASRLAGAREQYF. J is TRBJ2-7 and V is TRBV12-3 or TRBV12-4, with 11 bases aligning to TRBD2. There are 13 residues in the CDR3. J lost 7 bases, V lost 6 bases, and 5 bases had no gene match.